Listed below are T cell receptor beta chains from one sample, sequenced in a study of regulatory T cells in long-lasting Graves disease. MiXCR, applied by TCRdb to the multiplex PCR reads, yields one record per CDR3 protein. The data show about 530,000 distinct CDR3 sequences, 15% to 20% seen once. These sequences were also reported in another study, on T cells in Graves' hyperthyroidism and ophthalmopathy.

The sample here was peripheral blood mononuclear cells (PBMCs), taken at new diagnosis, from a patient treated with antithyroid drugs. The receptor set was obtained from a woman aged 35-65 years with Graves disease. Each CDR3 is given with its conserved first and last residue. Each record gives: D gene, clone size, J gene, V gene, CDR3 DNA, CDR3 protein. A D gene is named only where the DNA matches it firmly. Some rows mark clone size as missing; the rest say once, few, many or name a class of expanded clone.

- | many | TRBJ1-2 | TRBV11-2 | TGTGCCAGCAGCTTAGCTTTGGGCAGTCCTGGCTACACCTTC | CASSLALGSPGYTF
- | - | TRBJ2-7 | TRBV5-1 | TGCGCCAGCAGCTTGGGCTCCGGTTCGGGGACCCTAATATTGTACTTC | CASSLGSGSGTLILYF
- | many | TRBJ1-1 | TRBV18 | TGTGCCAGCTCACCCAACGGGAACACTGAAGCTTTCTTT | CASSPNGNTEAFF
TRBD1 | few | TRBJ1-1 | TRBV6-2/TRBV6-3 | TGTGCCAGCAGTAGAGGGACAGGCTACCTAAGTAACACTGAAGCTTTCTTT | CASSRGTGYLSNTEAFF
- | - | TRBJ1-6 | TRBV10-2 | TGCGCCAGCAATACGAGGGGTCTTAATTCACCCCTCCACTTT | CASNTRGLNSPLHF
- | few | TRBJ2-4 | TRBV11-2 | TGTGCCAGCAGCTCCCCCCAAGGCATTCAGTACTTC | CASSSPQGIQYF
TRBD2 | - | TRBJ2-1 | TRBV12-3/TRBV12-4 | TGTGCCAGCAGAGCAGCGGGGGGGGTAGGTGAGCAGTTCTTC | CASRAAGGVGEQFF
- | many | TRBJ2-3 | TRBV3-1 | TGTGCCAGCAGCCAAGGGGAATCTGACATCGGCACAGATACGCAGTATTTT | CASSQGESDIGTDTQYF
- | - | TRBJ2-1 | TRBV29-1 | TGCAGCTCCGTCGGGACGGAACACTACAATGAGCAGTTCTTC | CSSVGTEHYNEQFF
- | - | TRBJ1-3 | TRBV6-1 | TGTGCCAGCAGTGAAATCCTTCGGGGGTTAATCCTCTCTGGAAACACCATATATTTT | CASSEILRGLILSGNTIYF
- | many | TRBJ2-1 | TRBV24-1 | TGTGCCACCAGTGACCACTTAGGACAGCAGCAGTTCTTC | CATSDHLGQQQFF
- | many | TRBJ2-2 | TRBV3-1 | TGTGCCAGCAGCCATATGACGCGGGACAACACCGGGGAGCTGTTTTTT | CASSHMTRDNTGELFF
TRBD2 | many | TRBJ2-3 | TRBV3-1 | TGTGCCAGCAGCCGTCTAGCGGGGGGAGATACGCAGTATTTT | CASSRLAGGDTQYF
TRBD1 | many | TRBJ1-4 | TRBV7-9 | TGTGCCAGCAGCTTTCGGGGGACAGAGAATGAAAAACTGTTTTTT | CASSFRGTENEKLFF
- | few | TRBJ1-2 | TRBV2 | - | CASSPGTGIFLCTF
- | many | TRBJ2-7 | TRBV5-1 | TGCGCCAGCAGCGTATCCGGGATCAACTACGAGCAGTACTTC | CASSVSGINYEQYF
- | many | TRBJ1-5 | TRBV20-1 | TGCAGTGCTTTCCCCCGGGACACAAATCAGCCCCAGCATTTT | CSAFPRDTNQPQHF
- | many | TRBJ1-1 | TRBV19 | TGTGCCAGTAGTATTAACCCAGGCAGGTTGAACACTGAAGCTTTCTTT | CASSINPGRLNTEAFF
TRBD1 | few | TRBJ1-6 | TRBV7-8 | TGTGCCAGCAGCTCCCGCGGGACAGGGGGGGATAATTCACCCCTCCACTTT | CASSSRGTGGDNSPLHF
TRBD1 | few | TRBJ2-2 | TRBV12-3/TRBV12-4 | TGTGCCAGCAACCTCAGGGGGCTCGACGGGGAGCTGTTTTTT | CASNLRGLDGELFF
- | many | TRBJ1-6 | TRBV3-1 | TGTGCCAGCAGCCAAGATTCACCCCTCCACTTT | CASSQDSPLHF
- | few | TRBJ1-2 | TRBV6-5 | TGTGCCAGCAGTTTTAGAGGGGGGGCTGGAGATGGCTACACCTTC | CASSFRGGAGDGYTF
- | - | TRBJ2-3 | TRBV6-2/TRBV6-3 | TGTGCCAGCAGTGATAAAATAAGAGATGGCACAGATACGCAGTATTTT | CASSDKIRDGTDTQYF
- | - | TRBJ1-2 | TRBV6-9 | TGTGCCAGCAGTTCAACAGGGACGCTCGGCTATGGCTACACCTTC | CASSSTGTLGYGYTF
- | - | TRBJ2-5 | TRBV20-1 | TGCAGTGCTAGATTCTCTAGGGAGACCCAGTACTTC | CSARFSRETQYF
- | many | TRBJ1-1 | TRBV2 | TGTGCCAGCACCTGGGGGCAATGGACTGAAGCTTTCTTT | CASTWGQWTEAFF
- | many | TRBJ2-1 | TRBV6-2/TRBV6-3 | TGTGCCACGGGGGATTCACGGTACAATGAGCAGTTCTTC | CATGDSRYNEQFF
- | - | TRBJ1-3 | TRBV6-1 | TGTGCCATCAGTGAGTGGCCCGATAGGGGCAGTGGAAACACCATATATTTT | CAISEWPDRGSGNTIYF
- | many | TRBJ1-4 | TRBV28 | TGTGCCAGCGGCGGTTTTATCAGCGGGGCAGCCAATGAAAAACTGTTTTTT | CASGGFISGAANEKLFF
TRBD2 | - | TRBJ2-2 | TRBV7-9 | TGTGCCAGCAGCTCCTCCCGAGTACTAGCGGGGGGTGGCACCGGGGAGCTGTTTTTT | CASSSSRVLAGGGTGELFF
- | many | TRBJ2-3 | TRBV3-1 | TGTGCCAGCAGCCAGGCCCGCTCGAGCACAGATACGCAGTATTTT | CASSQARSSTDTQYF
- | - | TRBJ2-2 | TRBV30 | TGTGCCTGGAAAACGTACACCGGGGAGCTGTTTTTT | CAWKTYTGELFF
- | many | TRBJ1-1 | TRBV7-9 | TGTGCCAGCAGCTTACATCTAGGGGGGAACACTGAAGCTTTCTTT | CASSLHLGGNTEAFF
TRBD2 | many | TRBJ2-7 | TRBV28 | TGTGCCAGCAGAGGGACTAGCGGGGGCTACGAGCAGTACTTC | CASRGTSGGYEQYF
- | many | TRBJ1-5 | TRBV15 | TGTGCCACCAGGGGACAAAGCAATCAGCCCCAGCATTTT | CATRGQSNQPQHF
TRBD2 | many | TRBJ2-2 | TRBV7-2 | TGTGCCAGCAGCCTCGGACTAGCGGGGGCCGGGGAGCTGTTTTTT | CASSLGLAGAGELFF
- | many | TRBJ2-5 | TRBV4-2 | TGTGCCAGCAGCTCCCGCCGTAGGGGGGCTGAGGGAGAGACCCAGTACTTC | CASSSRRRGAEGETQYF
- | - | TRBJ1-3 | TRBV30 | TGTGCCTGGAGTACGGCAGGAAACACCATATATTTT | CAWSTAGNTIYF
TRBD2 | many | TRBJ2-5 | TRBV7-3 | TGTGCCAGCAGCCCGCTGGGAGCGGGGTCCCAAGAGACCCAGTACTTC | CASSPLGAGSQETQYF
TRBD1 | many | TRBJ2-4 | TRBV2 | TGTGCCAGCAGTGAAGAGGGGGCGGGAAACATTCAGTACTTC | CASSEEGAGNIQYF
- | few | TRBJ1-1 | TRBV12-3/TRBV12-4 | TGTGCCAGCAGTAGCGACAGATTAATCACTGAAGCTTTCTTT | CASSSDRLITEAFF
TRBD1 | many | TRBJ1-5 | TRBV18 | TGTGCCAGCAGTCCCGGGACAGGGGATCAGCCCCAGCATTTT | CASSPGTGDQPQHF
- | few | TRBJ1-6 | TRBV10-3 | TGTGCCATCAGCAGAACCGGGACATCAGTTGATAATTCACCCCTCCACTTT | CAISRTGTSVDNSPLHF
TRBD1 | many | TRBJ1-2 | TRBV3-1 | TGTGCCAGCAGCCAACCGGGACAGAAATATGGCTACACCTTC | CASSQPGQKYGYTF
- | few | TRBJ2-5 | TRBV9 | TGTGCCAGCAGCGTAGCTAGCCGGAACCAAGAGACCCAGTACTTC | CASSVASRNQETQYF
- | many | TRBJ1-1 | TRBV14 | TGTGCCAGCAGCCCTAAACAGACAATGAACACTGAAGCTTTCTTT | CASSPKQTMNTEAFF
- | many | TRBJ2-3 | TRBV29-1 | TGCAGCGTTGAGGAACTGCTCACAGATACGCAGTATTTT | CSVEELLTDTQYF
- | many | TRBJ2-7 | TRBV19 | TGTGCCAGTAGCAAGAGGAGCACAGTCTCCTACGAGCAGTACTTC | CASSKRSTVSYEQYF
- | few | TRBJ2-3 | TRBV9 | TGTGCCAGCAGCGCATCGGGGAGCACAGATACGCAGTATTTT | CASSASGSTDTQYF
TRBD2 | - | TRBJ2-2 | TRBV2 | TGTGCCAGCTCAAGCGGGGGGTTCGGCACCGGGGAGCTGTTTTTT | CASSSGGFGTGELFF
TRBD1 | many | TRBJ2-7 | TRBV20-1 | TGCAGTGCTTGGGGCCGAGACAGGGTGAGCGAGCAGTACTTC | CSAWGRDRVSEQYF